This T cell receptor beta chain was profiled in a study of blood T cell repertoires in COVID-19. V shed 2 bases and J shed 4 bases, with 12 bases lying between them. This CDR3 has 14 amino acids. Germline V lookup: CDR1 SGHRS, CDR2 YFSETQ. Assay used: immunoSEQ multiplex PCR; TCRdb lists only in-frame clones, some missing. The sample shows 250,000 or so clones, around 80% of them seen only once. Sequences were obtained from peripheral blood. The chain uses TRBV5-1 and TRBJ1-1; D might be TRBD1 (6 bases). The clonotype originates from a man aged 35 to 55 who had recovered from COVID-19. The DNA for the CDR3 is TGCGCCAGCAGCTTTAACAGGGAAGGCACTGAAGCTTTCTTT. This codes for CASSFNREGTEAFF.